The present entry profiles one TCR beta chain with its context. Its antigen remains undetermined. Base quality data are lacking; no much larger clone is found one base away. Systemically healthy Caucasian individuals from Russia, 35 to 50 in total and aged roughly 6 to 100 years, were included as donors. Each donor gave ten milliliters of peripheral blood, drawn into EDTA-treated Vacutainer tubes. Ficoll-Paque density-gradient centrifugation was used to isolate PBMCs, with at least 6 million obtained per sample. Total RNA was extracted from PBMCs with Trizol reagent, with at least 6 micrograms obtained per sample. Naive CD45RAhigh/CD27high T cell percentages were measured by flow cytometry on a PBMC aliquot from every donor. These data are taken from a study of blood T cells in healthy people across ages (dated by TCRdb to between 2014 and 2016). Some background on the complete study: In model experiments, roughly one uniquely barcoded TCR beta cDNA molecule per two T cells was captured by template switching. To track age-related changes in TCR beta repertoire diversity, the study relied on deep sequencing normalized with unique cDNA molecular identifiers. Donors were grouped into four age groups: young (average roughly 17 years), middle-aged (roughly 37), aged (around 60) and long-lived (about 82). To avoid experimental bias, donors of different ages were spread randomly across the sequencing lanes. Two additional independent replicas of 1 million unique cDNA reads from the same blood draw were analyzed for two donors (one aged 18 to 29 and one aged 80 or older).

The germline V gene (reference sequence) provides CDR1 SEHNR and CDR2 FQNEAQ. V is cut back by 5 bases and J by 6 bases, with 4 bases in the junction unmatched. There are 12 amino acids in the CDR3, from cysteine to phenylalanine inclusive. Here the CDR3 DNA is all that survives: 36 bases in frame from base 1. What the authors observed across the whole study: Estimates of total diversity based on one million sequenced T cells were considered lower bounds and underestimates. Compared with the aged group, the long-lived group had more naive CD4+ T cells, fewer expanded clones and increased TCR diversity, suggesting age selection. The percentage of naive T cells measured by flow cytometry correlated strongly with observed TCR beta diversity. As age increased, observed TCR beta diversity per million T cells dropped in a roughly linear way, and a significant reduction was already evident by age about 40. Donor CMV infection status was unknown, potentially confounding age-related changes in expanded clonotypes. Bulk unsorted PBMC profiling prevented conclusive comparison of naive and antigen-experienced compartments.

Library method: 5' RACE. TCRdb shows the sequencer as Illumina HiSeq 2500. The second PCR ran for about 6 to 11 cycles and used a J-beta primer mix along with a sample-barcoded 5' primer. A unique molecular identifier was introduced onto each TCR beta cDNA molecule by a template-switch 5' adaptor carrying 12 random nucleotides. At least 3 million CDR3-containing paired-end reads were obtained from each sample. The Mint cDNA synthesis kit, primed by a TRBC-specific oligonucleotide, was used to synthesize first-strand cDNA from all RNA. After uracil-DNA glycosylase treatment, a first 18-cycle PCR used universal primers M1SS and BC2_uni_R on all cDNA. On the study's bioinformatics: For normalization, 1 million high-quality reads, each with a distinct molecular identifier, were randomly selected from each sample. Instead of being binned into consensus sequences, reads that shared molecular identifiers were thrown out. MiTCR, set to a Q25 quality threshold and the strictest error-elimination algorithm, was used for CDR3 identification, clonotype clustering and error correction. A nonparametric unseen species model with Euler transformation was used to estimate lower-bound total TCR beta diversity. The public sequencing data were trimmed at Q25 with fastp and processed into clonotypes with MiXCR by TCRdb, which kept only in-frame beta chains. Rows with one shared CDR3 protein collapse into an entry with the most common genes and DNA. In this record, the V and J calls reflect TCRdb's handling and not the investigators' own analysis. Within this sample are 650,000 to 700,000 distinct CDR3 sequences, with more than 45% of them counted one time only. The ten largest clones take up about 13% of the sample.

The sequence came from a woman over 75 in good health. The chain couples TRBV7-9 to TRBJ2-7, with 7 bases aligning to TRBD1. Sequenced input: blood. The DNA is TGTGCCAGCAGCCTGACAGGGATCGAGCAGTACTTC. It is translated as CASSLTGIEQYF.